These 23 T cell receptor beta chains came from one sample sequenced in a study of molecular identifiers for immune sequencing clone quantification. A single record per CDR3 protein comes from TCRdb applying MiXCR to the PCR reads. The table has about 630,000 distinct CDR3 sequences, roughly 27% seen once. Input material: naive CD8+ T cells from blood, with Jurkat cell RNA spiked in. Subset denoted: FACS-sorted CD8+CD4-CCR7+CD45RA+ naive T cells. The receptors shown here come from a human donor in good health. Some libraries in this study had Jurkat cell RNA spiked in.

This clonotype came up a few times. The DNA of the CDR3 is TGTGCCAGCAGCTTAGGGGACAGGGTCACCGGGGAGCTGTTTTTT. Encoded protein: CASSLGDRVTGELFF. This chain uses TRBV11-2 with TRBJ2-2; 9 bases line up with TRBD1. Trimming took 1 base from V and 4 from J; bases not matched to a gene: 1. CDR3 length: 15 residues. CDR1 is SGHAT and CDR2 is FQNNGV in the germline V gene.

This clonotype was seen repeatedly, ten times or more. As DNA, the CDR3 is TGTGCCAGCAGCTTAGCGCCCGGTACTGAAGCTTTCTTT. It yields the protein CASSLAPGTEAFF. The V and J genes are TRBV7-9 and TRBJ1-1; D remains unclear. The CDR3 has 13 residues. Germline loops: CDR1 SEHNR, CDR2 FQNEAQ (reference sequence). V was shortened by 0 bases and J by 5 bases, with 7 bases between the two germline ends.

This clonotype was counted between two and nine times. The chain uses TRBV4-1 and TRBJ2-7; 7 bases map to TRBD2. The CDR3 contains 11 residues. J gave up 9 bases and V 3 bases, and 2 bases lay outside the gene matches. Germline CDR1 reads MGHRA; CDR2 reads YSYEKL. CDR3 in DNA: TGCGCCAGCAGCCAGCCGGGAGGGCAGTACTTC. It encodes CASSQPGGQYF.

The chain carries TRBV19 and TRBJ2-3; possibly TRBD2 for D (6 bases). The germline V gene has CDR1 LNHDA and CDR2 SQIVND (reference sequence). V was trimmed by 2 bases and J by 5 bases, leaving 8 bases between them. This CDR3 region has 13 residues. The CDR3 is CASSILARDTQYF. Here the CDR3 DNA reads TGTGCCAGTAGTATACTAGCGAGAGATACGCAGTATTTT.

This clonotype was counted ten times or more. V usage is TRBV6-5 and J usage is TRBJ1-2; 7 bases agree with TRBD1. V dropped 5 bases and J dropped 3; count of bases not matched to a gene: 6. There are 14 residues in the CDR3. The germline V gene encodes CDR1 MNHEY and CDR2 SVGAGI. This CDR3 is CASSLTGSDYGYTF. DNA of the CDR3: TGTGCCAGCAGTCTGACAGGGTCCGACTATGGCTACACCTTC.

This clonotype showed up many times. The gene calls are TRBV5-4 and TRBJ2-4; D call uncertain. Germline V lookup: CDR1 SGHNT, CDR2 YYREEE (reference sequence). With 0 bases removed from V and 0 bases from J, the gap between germline ends came to 13 bases. This CDR3 contains 17 residues. CDR3 coding DNA: TGTGCCAGCAGCTTGGCCGCTGGACCCTTAGCCAAAAACATTCAGTACTTC. Translating it yields CASSLAAGPLAKNIQYF. Full variable domain (rest looked up from reference TRBV5-4 and TRBJ2-4): ETGVTQSPTHLIKTRGQQVTLRCSSQSGHNTVSWYQQALGQGPQFIFQYYREEENGRGNFPPRFSGLQFPNYSSELNVNALELDDSALYLCASSLAAGPLAKNIQYFGAGTRLSVL.

Worth noting for this clonotype: Given a much more abundant clone one base away, this may be a read error. The chain links TRBV7-2 to TRBJ1-3, with D tentatively TRBD1 (5 bases). Per the germline V gene, CDR1 is SGHTA and CDR2 is FQGNSA. This CDR3 spans 15 amino acids. This CDR3 is CASSLRGTHGNTVYF. The CDR3 coding sequence is TGTGCCAGCAGCTTAAGGGGTACCCATGGAAACACCGTATATTTT.

As concerns this clonotype: A much larger clonotype is one base distant, so this may be a read error. Because it lacks the conserved phenylalanine or tryptophan at the end, this CDR3 is likely a read error. The V gene is TRBV6-5, the J gene TRBJ1-1; 8 bases are a match to TRBD1. With V trimmed by 6 bases and J by 8 bases, 8 bases remained unmatched. Per the germline V gene, CDR1 is MNHEY and CDR2 is SVGAGI. This CDR3 is built from 13 residues. The CDR3, as DNA: TGTGCCAGCAGAATCCCAGGGGGCACAGAAGCTTTCCTT. It is translated as CASRIPGGTEAFL.

The table lists this clonotype with many counts. This rearrangement joins TRBV6-2 or TRBV6-3 to TRBJ1-1, with a possible D match to TRBD1 (5 bases). Germline V gene sequence: CDR1 MNHEY, CDR2 SVGEGT. The V end lost 6 bases, the J end lost 3 bases, and 14 bases lay between the germline ends. The CDR3 is made up of 14 amino acids. CDR3 DNA: TGTGCCAGCAGGGAAGGGACTTGGGACACTGAAGCTTTCTTT. This translates into CASREGTWDTEAFF.

The table lists this clonotype with many counts. The J gene is TRBJ2-7, the V gene TRBV7-2; 12 bases fit TRBD1. The CDR3 has 16 amino acids. Per the germline V gene, CDR1 is SGHTA and CDR2 is FQGNSA. The junction had 9 bases not matched to a gene; V was cut back by 3 bases and J by 6 bases. Here the CDR3 reads CASSLTGTGGVSEQYF. In DNA, the CDR3 is TGTGCCAGCAGCTTGACCGGGACAGGGGGCGTATCCGAGCAGTACTTC.

This clonotype was observed a few times. V usage is TRBV5-8 and J usage is TRBJ1-1; TRBD1 might be the D (6 bases). CDR1 and CDR2 from the germline V gene are SGHTS and YDEGEE. Trimming removed 8 bases from V and 0 bases from J, with 14 bases in between. The CDR3 contains 14 residues. DNA for the CDR3: TGTGCCAGGGCCGGGGGCCGCATGAACACTGAAGCTTTCTTT. Protein product: CARAGGRMNTEAFF.

Only one count was recorded for this clonotype. At one end the junction does not follow the germline gene, possibly because of a read error. The rearrangement uses TRBV20-1 and TRBJ2-7, with a weak D call TRBD2 (5 bases). CDR1 DFQATT and CDR2 SNEGSKA come from the germline V gene (reference sequence). This CDR3 contains 11 residues. The CDR3 nucleotides read TGCAGTGCTAGAGAGGGCCCCGAGCGGTGCTTC. Its translation is CSAREGPERCF.

The chain joins TRBV6-2 or TRBV6-3 to TRBJ2-3; weak D call: TRBD2 (6 bases). Trimming shortened V by 0 bases and J by 0 bases, and 13 bases separated the two germline ends. The CDR3 extends over 17 amino acids. The germline V gene encodes CDR1 MNHEY and CDR2 SVGEGT. The CDR3 coding sequence is TGTGCCAGCAGTTACTCGATGGCCGGGACTAGCACAGATACGCAGTATTTT. Amino acids: CASSYSMAGTSTDTQYF.

J is TRBJ1-3 and V is TRBV12-3 or TRBV12-4, with D maybe TRBD1 (5 bases). This CDR3 has 19 amino acids. Trimming left V 4 bases short and J 0 bases short, with 22 bases between. Here the CDR3 DNA reads TGTGCCAGCAGTTCATCGTCCCGGGGCCGGAAGAGCTCTGGAAACACCATATATTTT. It is translated as CASSSSSRGRKSSGNTIYF.

This clonotype was seen a handful of times. V is TRBV28 and J is TRBJ2-7; D tentatively fits TRBD1 or TRBD2 (6 bases each). CDR1 and CDR2 from the germline V gene are MDHEN and SYDVKM. V lost 2 bases, J lost 5 bases, and 16 bases lay in between. This CDR3 comprises 15 residues. For the CDR3, the DNA is TGTGCCAGCAGTTTAGTGGGCGGAGGGGGGAACGAGCAGTACTTC. Residues: CASSLVGGGGNEQYF.

This clonotype was observed a handful of times. The chain carries TRBV25-1 and TRBJ1-1, with D possibly matching TRBD1 (6 bases). Per the germline V gene, CDR1 is MGHDK and CDR2 is SYGVNS. The CDR3 contains 13 residues. V lost 7 bases, J lost 2 bases, and 11 bases lay in between. The CDR3 reads CASTQGLNTEAFF. The DNA for the CDR3 is TGTGCCAGCACACAGGGCTTAAACACTGAAGCTTTCTTT. Based on the CDR3 plus reference TRBV25-1 and TRBJ1-1, the full variable domain is EADIYQTPRYLVIGTGKKITLECSQTMGHDKMYWYQQDPGMELHLIHYSYGVNSTEKGDLSSESTVSRIRTEHFPLTLESARPSHTSQYLCASTQGLNTEAFFGQGTRLTVV.

As to this clonotype: Since the CDR3 does not end with the conserved phenylalanine or tryptophan, this likely comes from a read error. This sequence joins TRBV7-9 and TRBJ1-3; 7 nucleotides line up with TRBD1. CDR1 SEHNR and CDR2 FQNEAQ come from the germline V gene (reference sequence). V gave up 5 bases and J gave up 1 base; unmatched junction bases: 5. The CDR3 consists of 15 residues. For the CDR3, the DNA is TGTGCCAGCAGCCACATGACAGGGTCTGGAAACACCATATATCTT. Residues: CASSHMTGSGNTIYL.

The chain has TRBV12-3 or TRBV12-4 and TRBJ2-1; TRBD1 might be the D (5 bases). The CDR3 contains 14 residues. Trimming stripped 7 bases from V and 0 bases from J, with 10 bases between. The CDR3 here is CASIAQGSYNEQFF. CDR3 DNA sequence: TGTGCCAGCATTGCCCAGGGCTCCTACAATGAGCAGTTCTTC.

The V and J genes are TRBV19 and TRBJ2-7; TRBD1 matches at 8 bases. After removal of 1 base from V and 3 bases from J, the junction contained 8 bases not matched to a gene. This CDR3 has 16 residues. Germline CDR1 and CDR2: LNHDA and SQIVND (reference sequence). The CDR3 sequence is CASSIGTRTGNYEQYF. In nucleotides, the CDR3 is TGTGCCAGTAGTATAGGAACAAGGACAGGGAACTACGAGCAGTACTTC. Full variable domain (outside the CDR3, taken from reference TRBV19 and TRBJ2-7): DGGITQSPKYLFRKEGQNVTLSCEQNLNHDAMYWYRQDPGQGLRLIYYSQIVNDFQKGDIAEGYSVSREKKESFPLTVTSAQKNPTAFYLCASSIGTRTGNYEQYFGPGTRLTVT.

The chain combines TRBV4-3 with TRBJ1-5; D is unresolved. Trimming took off 0 bases at V and 0 bases at J, with 15 bases between the two ends. Germline V gives CDR1 LGHNA, CDR2 YSLEER. CDR3 size: 18 residues. CDR3 in amino acids: CASSQDWAAGYSNQPQHF. In DNA form, the CDR3 reads TGCGCCAGCAGCCAAGATTGGGCAGCCGGATATAGCAATCAGCCCCAGCATTTT.

To note about this clonotype: One junction end does not reproduce the germline sequence, and a read error may be involved. The rearrangement joins TRBV28 to TRBJ1-5, with 7 bases matching TRBD1. Germline CDR1 and CDR2: MDHEN and SYDVKM. The CDR3 is 15 amino acids. In DNA form, the CDR3 reads TGTGCCATCAGTCTAGGGGGCCTTGGCAATCAGCCCCAGCATTTT. Its translation is CAISLGGLGNQPQHF. The variable domain in full, with the rest retrieved from reference TRBV28 and TRBJ1-5, is DVKVTQSSRYLVKRTGEKVFLECVQDMDHENMFWYRQDPGLGLRLIYFSYDVKMKEKGDIPEGYSVSREKKERFSLILESASTNQTSMYLCAISLGGLGNQPQHFGDGTRLSIL.

This clonotype has a handful of counts. The rearrangement links TRBV6-5 to TRBJ2-1, with TRBD2 identical over 11 bases. Germline V gene data show CDR1 as MNHEY and CDR2 as SVGAGI. V gave up 5 bases and J gave up 5 bases; unmatched junction bases: 5. This CDR3 spans 15 amino acids. As DNA, the CDR3 is TGTGCCAGCAGTCAAACTAGCGGGAGCAACAATGAGCAGTTCTTC. Translated: CASSQTSGSNNEQFF.

This clonotype has at least ten counts. This rearrangement joins TRBV30 to TRBJ1-1, with D possibly TRBD1 on 5 matching bases. CDR3 length equals 13 residues. Germline V gene data show CDR1 as GTSNPN and CDR2 as SVGIG (reference sequence). Trimming left V 3 bases short and J 0 bases short, with 8 bases between. The CDR3, as DNA: TGTGCCTGGAGCGGGGCCCTGAACACTGAAGCTTTCTTT. Translation gives CAWSGALNTEAFF. Combining the CDR3 with reference TRBV30 and TRBJ1-1 gives the whole variable domain SQTIHQWPATLVQPVGSPLSLECTVEGTSNPNLYWYRQAAGRGLQLLFYSVGIGQISSEVPQNLSASRPQDRQFILSSKKLLLSDSGFYLCAWSGALNTEAFFGQGTRLTVV.